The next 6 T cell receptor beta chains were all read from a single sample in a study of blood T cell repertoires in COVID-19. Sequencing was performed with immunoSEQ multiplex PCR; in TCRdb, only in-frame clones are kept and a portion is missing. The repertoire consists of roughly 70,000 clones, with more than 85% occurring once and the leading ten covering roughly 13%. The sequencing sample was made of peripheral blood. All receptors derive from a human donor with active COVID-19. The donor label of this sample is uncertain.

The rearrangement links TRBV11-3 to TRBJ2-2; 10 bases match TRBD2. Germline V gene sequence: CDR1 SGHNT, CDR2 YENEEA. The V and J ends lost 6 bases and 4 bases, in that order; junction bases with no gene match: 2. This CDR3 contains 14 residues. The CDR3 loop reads CASRGTSATGELFF. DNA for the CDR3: TGTGCCAGCAGAGGGACTAGCGCCACCGGGGAGCTGTTTTTT.

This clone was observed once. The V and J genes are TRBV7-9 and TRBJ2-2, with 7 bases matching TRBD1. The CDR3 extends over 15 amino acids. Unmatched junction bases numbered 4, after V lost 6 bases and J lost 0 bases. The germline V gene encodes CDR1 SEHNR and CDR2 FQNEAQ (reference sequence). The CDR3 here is CASRRGTANTGELFF. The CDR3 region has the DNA TGTGCCAGCAGACGAGGGACAGCGAACACCGGGGAGCTGTTTTTT.

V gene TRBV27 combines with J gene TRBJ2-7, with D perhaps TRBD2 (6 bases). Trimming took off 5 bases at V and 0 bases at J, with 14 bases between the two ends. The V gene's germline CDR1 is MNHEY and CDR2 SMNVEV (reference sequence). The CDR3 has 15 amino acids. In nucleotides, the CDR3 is TGTGCCAGCAGTCTTCGACTAGGTAGCTCCTACGAGCAGTACTTC. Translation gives CASSLRLGSSYEQYF.

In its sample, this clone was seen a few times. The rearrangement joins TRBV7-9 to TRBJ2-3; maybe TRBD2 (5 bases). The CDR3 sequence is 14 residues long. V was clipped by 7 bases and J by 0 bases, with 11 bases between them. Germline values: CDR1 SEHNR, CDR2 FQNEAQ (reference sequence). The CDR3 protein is CASNRETSTDTQYF. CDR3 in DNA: TGTGCCAGCAACCGGGAAACTAGCACAGATACGCAGTATTTT.

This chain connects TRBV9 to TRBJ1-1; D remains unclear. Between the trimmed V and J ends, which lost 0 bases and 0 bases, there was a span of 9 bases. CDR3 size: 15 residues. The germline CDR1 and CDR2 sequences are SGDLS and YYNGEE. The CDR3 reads CASSVGSGLNTEAFF. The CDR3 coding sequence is TGTGCCAGCAGCGTAGGTTCAGGTTTGAACACTGAAGCTTTCTTT. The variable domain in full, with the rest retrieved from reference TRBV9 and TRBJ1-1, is DSGVTQTPKHLITATGQRVTLRCSPRSGDLSVYWYQQSLDQGLQFLIQYYNGEERAKGNILERFSAQQFPDLHSELNLSSLELGDSALYFCASSVGSGLNTEAFFGQGTRLTVV.

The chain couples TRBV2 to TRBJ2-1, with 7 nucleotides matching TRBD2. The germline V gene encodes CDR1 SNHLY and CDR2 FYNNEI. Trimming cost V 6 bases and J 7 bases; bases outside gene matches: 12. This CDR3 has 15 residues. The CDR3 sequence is CASSPGSGKVNEQFF. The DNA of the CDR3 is TGTGCCAGCAGCCCGGGGAGCGGGAAGGTGAATGAGCAGTTCTTC.